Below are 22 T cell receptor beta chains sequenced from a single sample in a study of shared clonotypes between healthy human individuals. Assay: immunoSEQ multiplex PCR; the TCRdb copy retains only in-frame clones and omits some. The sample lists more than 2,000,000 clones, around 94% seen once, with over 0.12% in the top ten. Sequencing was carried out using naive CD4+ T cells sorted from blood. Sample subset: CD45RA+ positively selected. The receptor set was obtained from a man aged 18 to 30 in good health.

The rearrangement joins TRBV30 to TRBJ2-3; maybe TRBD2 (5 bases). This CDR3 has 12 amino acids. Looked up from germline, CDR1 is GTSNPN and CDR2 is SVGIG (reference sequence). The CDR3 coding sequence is TGTGCTACGGGGTCGAGGTCAGATACGCAGTATTTT. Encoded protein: CATGSRSDTQYF.

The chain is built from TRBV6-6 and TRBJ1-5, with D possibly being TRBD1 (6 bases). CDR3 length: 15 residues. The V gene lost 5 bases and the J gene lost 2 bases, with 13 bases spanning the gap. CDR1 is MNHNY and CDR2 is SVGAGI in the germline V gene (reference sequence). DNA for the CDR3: TGTGCCAGCAGTACATCAGGGGCTGGCAATCAGCCCCAGCATTTT. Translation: CASSTSGAGNQPQHF.

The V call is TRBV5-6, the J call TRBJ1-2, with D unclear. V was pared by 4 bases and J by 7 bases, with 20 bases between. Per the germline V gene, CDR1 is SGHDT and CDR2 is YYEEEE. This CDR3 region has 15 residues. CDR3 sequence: CASSITGSVFFGYTF. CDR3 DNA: TGTGCCAGCAGCATTACCGGGTCCGTATTTTTTGGCTACACCTTC.

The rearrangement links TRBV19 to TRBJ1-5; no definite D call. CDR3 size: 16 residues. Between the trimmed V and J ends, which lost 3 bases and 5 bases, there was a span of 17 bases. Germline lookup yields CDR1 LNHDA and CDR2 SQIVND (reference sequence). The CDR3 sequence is CASSIGPGWRDQPQHF. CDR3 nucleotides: TGTGCCAGTAGTATCGGACCGGGATGGCGAGATCAGCCCCAGCATTTT.

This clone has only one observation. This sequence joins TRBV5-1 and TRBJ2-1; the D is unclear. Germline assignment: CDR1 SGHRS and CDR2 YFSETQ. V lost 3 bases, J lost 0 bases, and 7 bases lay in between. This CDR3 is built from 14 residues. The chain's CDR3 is CASSWRSSYNEQFF. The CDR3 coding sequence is TGCGCCAGCAGCTGGAGAAGCTCCTACAATGAGCAGTTCTTC.

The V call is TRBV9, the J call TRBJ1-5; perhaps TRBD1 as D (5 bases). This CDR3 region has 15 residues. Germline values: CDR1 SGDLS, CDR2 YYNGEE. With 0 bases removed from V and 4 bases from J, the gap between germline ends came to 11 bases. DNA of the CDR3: TGTGCCAGCAGCGTAGACGGCAGGGCAAATCAGCCCCAGCATTTT. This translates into CASSVDGRANQPQHF. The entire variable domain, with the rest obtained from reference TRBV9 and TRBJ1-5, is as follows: DSGVTQTPKHLITATGQRVTLRCSPRSGDLSVYWYQQSLDQGLQFLIQYYNGEERAKGNILERFSAQQFPDLHSELNLSSLELGDSALYFCASSVDGRANQPQHFGDGTRLSIL.

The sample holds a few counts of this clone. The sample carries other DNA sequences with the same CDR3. CDR3 nucleotide sequence: TGTGCCAGTAGTGAGGGGAGCTCCTATAATTCACCCCTCCACTTT. Amino acid sequence: CASSEGSSYNSPLHF. The chain employs TRBV19 and TRBJ1-6; possible D gene TRBD1, 5 bases. The CDR3 runs 15 residues. Between the trimmed V and J ends, which lost 5 bases and 0 bases, there was a span of 8 bases. Per germline, CDR1 LNHDA and CDR2 SQIVND (reference sequence).

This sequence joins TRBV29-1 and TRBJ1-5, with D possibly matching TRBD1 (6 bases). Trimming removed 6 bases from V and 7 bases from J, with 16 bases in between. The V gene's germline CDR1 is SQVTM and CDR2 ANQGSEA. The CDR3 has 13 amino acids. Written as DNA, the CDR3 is TGCAGCGTGGGGGGCGGCTCGGGACAGCCCCAGCATTTT. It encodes CSVGGGSGQPQHF. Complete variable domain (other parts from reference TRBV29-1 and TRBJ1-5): SAVISQKPSRDICQRGTSLTIQCQVDSQVTMMFWYRQQPGQSLTLIATANQGSEATYESGFVIDKFPISRPNLTFSTLTVSNMSPEDSSIYLCSVGGGSGQPQHFGDGTRLSIL.

The CDR3 DNA reads as TGTGCCAGTAGAGGGGACAGTTACCTCTCTGGAAACACCATATATTTT. The encoded protein is CASRGDSYLSGNTIYF. The chain recombines TRBV19 with TRBJ1-3, with 7 bases matching TRBD1. The germline V gene has CDR1 LNHDA and CDR2 SQIVND (reference sequence). This CDR3 is built from 16 residues. J lost 0 bases, V lost 6 bases, and 8 bases had no gene match.

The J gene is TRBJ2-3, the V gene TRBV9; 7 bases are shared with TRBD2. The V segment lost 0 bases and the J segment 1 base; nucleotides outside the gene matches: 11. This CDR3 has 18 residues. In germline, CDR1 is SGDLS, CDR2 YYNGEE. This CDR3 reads CASSVVPGGSGGTDTQYF. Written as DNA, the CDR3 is TGTGCCAGCAGCGTAGTCCCAGGCGGCAGCGGGGGCACAGATACGCAGTATTTT.

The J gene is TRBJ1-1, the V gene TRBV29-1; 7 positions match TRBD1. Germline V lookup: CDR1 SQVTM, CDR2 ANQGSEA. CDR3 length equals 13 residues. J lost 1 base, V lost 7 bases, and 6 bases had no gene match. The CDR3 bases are TGCAGCGGTTCAGGGGGTTCGAACACTGAAGCTTTCTTT. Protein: CSGSGGSNTEAFF.

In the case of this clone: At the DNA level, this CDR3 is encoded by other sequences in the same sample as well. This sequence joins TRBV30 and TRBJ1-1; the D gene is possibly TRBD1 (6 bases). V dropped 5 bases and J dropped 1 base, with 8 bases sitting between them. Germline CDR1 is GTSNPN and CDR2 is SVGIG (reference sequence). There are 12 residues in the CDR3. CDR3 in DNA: TGTGCCTGGGGACAGAAGAACACTGAAGCTTTCTTT. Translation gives CAWGQKNTEAFF.

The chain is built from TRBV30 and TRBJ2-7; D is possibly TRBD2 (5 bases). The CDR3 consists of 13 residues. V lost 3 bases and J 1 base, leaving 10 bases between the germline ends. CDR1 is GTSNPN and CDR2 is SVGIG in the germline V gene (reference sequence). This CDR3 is CAWRAPGSYEQYF. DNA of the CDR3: TGTGCCTGGAGGGCACCGGGATCCTACGAGCAGTACTTC.

CDR3 sequence reads: CASSYTQDGVFYGYTF. CDR3 coding DNA: TGTGCCAGCAGTTACACACAGGACGGGGTTTTCTATGGCTACACCTTC. This chain uses TRBV6-5 with TRBJ1-2; a possible D gene is TRBD1 (5 bases). CDR3 length: 16 amino acids. Between the trimmed V and J ends, which lost 2 bases and 4 bases, there was a span of 17 bases. Germline assignment: CDR1 MNHEY and CDR2 SVGAGI.

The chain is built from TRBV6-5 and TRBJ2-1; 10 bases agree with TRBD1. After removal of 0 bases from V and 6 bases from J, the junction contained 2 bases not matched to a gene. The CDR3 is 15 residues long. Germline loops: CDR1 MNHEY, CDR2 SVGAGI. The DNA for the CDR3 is TGTGCCAGCAGTTACTCGGGACAGGGGAGCAATGAGCAGTTCTTC. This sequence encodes CASSYSGQGSNEQFF.

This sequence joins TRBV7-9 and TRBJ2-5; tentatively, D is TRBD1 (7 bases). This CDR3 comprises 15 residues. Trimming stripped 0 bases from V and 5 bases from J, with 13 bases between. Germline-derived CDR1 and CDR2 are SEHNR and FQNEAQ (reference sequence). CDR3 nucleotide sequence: TGTGCCAGCAGCTTAGCGGGCGCAGGGGGGGAGACCCAGTACTTC. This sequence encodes CASSLAGAGGETQYF.

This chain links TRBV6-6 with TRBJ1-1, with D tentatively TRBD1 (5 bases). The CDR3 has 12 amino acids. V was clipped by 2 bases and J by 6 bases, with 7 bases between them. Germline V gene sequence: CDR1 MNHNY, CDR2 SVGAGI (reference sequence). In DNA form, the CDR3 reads TGTGCCAGCAGTTACGGGGCTCCTGAAGCTTTCTTT. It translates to CASSYGAPEAFF.

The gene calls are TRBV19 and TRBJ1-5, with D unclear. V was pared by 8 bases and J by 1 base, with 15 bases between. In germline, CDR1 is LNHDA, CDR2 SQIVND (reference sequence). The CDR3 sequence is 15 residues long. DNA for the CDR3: TGTGCCAGTCGGCCCCTTGCAGTGAGCAATCAGCCCCAGCATTTT. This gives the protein CASRPLAVSNQPQHF. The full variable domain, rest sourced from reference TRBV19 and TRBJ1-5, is DGGITQSPKYLFRKEGQNVTLSCEQNLNHDAMYWYRQDPGQGLRLIYYSQIVNDFQKGDIAEGYSVSREKKESFPLTVTSAQKNPTAFYLCASRPLAVSNQPQHFGDGTRLSIL.

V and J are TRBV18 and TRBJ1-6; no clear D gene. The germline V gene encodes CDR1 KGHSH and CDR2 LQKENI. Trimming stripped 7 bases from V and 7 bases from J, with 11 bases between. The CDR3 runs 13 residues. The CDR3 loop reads CASCPDGNSPLHF. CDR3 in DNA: TGTGCCAGCTGCCCGGACGGGAATTCACCCCTCCACTTT. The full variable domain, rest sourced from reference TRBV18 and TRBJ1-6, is NAGVMQNPRHLVRRRGQEARLRCSPMKGHSHVYWYRQLPEEGLKFMVYLQKENIIDESGMPKERFSAEFPKEGPSILRIQQVVRGDSAAYFCASCPDGNSPLHFGNGTRLTVT.

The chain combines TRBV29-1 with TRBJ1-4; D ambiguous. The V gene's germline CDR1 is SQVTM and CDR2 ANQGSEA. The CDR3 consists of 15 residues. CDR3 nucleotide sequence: TGCACCCGAAGCGGAGTCCCCCTTCGGACTGAAAAACTGTTTTTT. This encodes CTRSGVPLRTEKLFF.

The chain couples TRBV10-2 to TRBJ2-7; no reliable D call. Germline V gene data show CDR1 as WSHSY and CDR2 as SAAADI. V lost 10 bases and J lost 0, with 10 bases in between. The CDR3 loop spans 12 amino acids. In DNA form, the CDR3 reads TGCGCCACCAATCATGGCTCCTACGAGCAGTACTTC. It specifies CATNHGSYEQYF.

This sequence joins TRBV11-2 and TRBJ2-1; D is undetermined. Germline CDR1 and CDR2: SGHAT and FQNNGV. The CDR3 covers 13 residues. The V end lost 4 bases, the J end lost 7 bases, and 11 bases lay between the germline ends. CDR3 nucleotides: TGTGCCAGCAGCTCTAATCCGTGGAATGAGCAGTTCTTC. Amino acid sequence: CASSSNPWNEQFF. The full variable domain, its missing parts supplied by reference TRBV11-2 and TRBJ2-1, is EAGVAQSPRYKIIEKRQSVAFWCNPISGHATLYWYQQILGQGPKLLIQFQNNGVVDDSQLPKDRFSAERLKGVDSTLKIQPAKLEDSAVYLCASSSNPWNEQFFGPGTRLTVL.